This is a list of T cell receptor beta chains from one sample in a study of blood T cell repertoires in COVID-19. The protocol was immunoSEQ multiplex PCR, while the TCRdb copy is restricted to in-frame clones and leaves out a portion. The top ten hold approximately 0.9% of the sample, which has fewer than 600,000 clones, approximately 89% seen once. Material: peripheral blood. The receptor source for this set is a man aged 18 to 29 with COVID-19, enrolled during active disease. CDR3s include the opening cysteine and the closing phenylalanine or tryptophan. The D gene is left open where the match is weak. The listing skips clone size in some rows; elsewhere it reads once, few, many or a size class.

TRBV7-9	NA	NA	TRBJ1-1	CASRAENTEAFF	TGTGCCAGCAGGGCAGAGAACACTGAAGCTTTCTTT
TRBV6-5	NA	NA	TRBJ1-5	CASTYRPGSQPQHF	TGTGCCAGCACCTACCGCCCGGGTTCTCAGCCCCAGCATTTT
TRBV7-6	NA	NA	TRBJ2-2	CASSSRPAYTGELFF	TGTGCCAGCAGCTCCAGGCCAGCCTACACCGGGGAGCTGTTTTTT
TRBV3-1/TRBV3-2	TRBD1	NA	TRBJ1-4	CASSLQGAGEKLFF	TGTGCCAGCAGCCTCCAGGGGGCCGGTGAAAAACTGTTTTTT
TRBV28	TRBD2	once	TRBJ2-5	CASGTSGQETQYF	TGTGCCAGCGGGACTAGCGGACAAGAGACCCAGTACTTC
TRBV4-1	TRBD1	NA	TRBJ2-1	CASSRTGVYEQFF	TGCGCCAGCAGCCGCACAGGGGTTTATGAGCAGTTCTTC
TRBV27	TRBD1	NA	TRBJ1-6	CASSLQGAHRGPLHF	TGTGCCAGCAGTCTACAGGGGGCCCATCGTGGACCCCTCCACTTT
TRBV6-1	TRBD2	NA	TRBJ2-1	CASSGQRGGGRPSYNEQFF	TGTGCCAGCAGTGGCCAGCGGGGGGGCGGACGGCCTTCCTACAATGAGCAGTTCTTC
TRBV2	TRBD2	NA	TRBJ2-2	CASRAGTSRTGELFF	TGTGCCAGCAGAGCCGGGACTAGCCGGACCGGGGAGCTGTTTTTT
TRBV27	TRBD2	NA	TRBJ2-1	CASSSWAGGGTEQFF	TGTGCCAGCAGTTCTTGGGCGGGAGGTGGGACTGAGCAGTTCTTC
TRBV4-1	NA	NA	TRBJ2-4	CASSQGTAKNIQYF	TGCGCCAGCAGCCAAGGGACAGCAAAAAACATTCAGTACTTC
TRBV7-2	TRBD1	NA	TRBJ1-1	CASSLVLLAYRGLAEAFF	TGTGCCAGCAGCTTAGTGTTATTGGCCTACAGGGGGCTCGCTGAAGCTTTCTTT
TRBV19	TRBD2	NA	TRBJ2-7	CASSLREGYYEQYF	TGTGCCAGTAGTTTGAGGGAGGGTTACTACGAGCAGTACTTC
TRBV19	TRBD1	NA	TRBJ2-2	CASTPIPGGQISGELFF	TGTGCCAGTACACCAATTCCAGGGGGACAGATCTCCGGGGAGCTGTTTTTT
TRBV5-1	TRBD1	NA	TRBJ2-1	CASSRWTGANNEQFF	TGCGCCAGCAGCCGCTGGACAGGGGCGAATAATGAGCAGTTCTTC
TRBV11-3	TRBD1	NA	TRBJ2-1	CASSLGGTGGNEQFF	TGTGCCAGCAGCTTGGGGGGGACAGGGGGCAATGAGCAGTTCTTC
TRBV19	TRBD2	NA	TRBJ2-1	CASKGTSGSNEQFF	TGTGCCAGTAAGGGGACTAGCGGGAGCAATGAGCAGTTCTTC
TRBV19	NA	NA	TRBJ2-2	CASSPLTAGELFF	TGTGCCAGTAGCCCACTGACTGCCGGGGAGCTGTTTTTT
TRBV3-1/TRBV3-2	TRBD1	NA	TRBJ1-2	CASSRGDRPNYGYTF	TGTGCCAGCAGCCGGGGGGACAGACCTAACTATGGCTACACCTTC
TRBV19	NA	NA	TRBJ1-2	CASSNGYYGYTF	TGTGCCAGTAGTAACGGGTACTATGGCTACACCTTC
TRBV20-1	TRBD2	once	TRBJ2-5	CSASSSGGVFQETQYF	TGCAGTGCTAGTTCTAGCGGGGGGGTGTTTCAAGAGACCCAGTACTTC
TRBV29-1	NA	NA	TRBJ2-6	CSVGGAGANVLTF	TGCAGCGTTGGGGGCGCTGGGGCCAACGTCCTGACTTTC
TRBV3-1/TRBV3-2	NA	NA	TRBJ1-1	CASSQEGLGALVFF	TGTGCCAGCAGCCAAGAGGGCTTGGGGGCTCTCGTTTTCTTT
TRBV5-1	NA	NA	TRBJ2-7	CASSSRTGGASYEQYF	TGCGCCAGCAGCTCAAGGACTGGCGGGGCTTCCTACGAGCAGTACTTC
TRBV10-2	TRBD1	NA	TRBJ1-4	CASSDGTGSEKLFF	TGCGCCAGCAGTGACGGGACAGGGTCGGAAAAACTGTTTTTT
TRBV2	TRBD2	NA	TRBJ2-2	CASSPSGRGTGELFF	TGTGCCAGCAGTCCTAGCGGGAGAGGCACCGGGGAGCTGTTTTTT
TRBV10-3	NA	NA	TRBJ2-1	CAISEPLRSEQFF	TGTGCCATCAGTGAACCGCTAAGATCTGAGCAGTTCTTC
TRBV6-2/TRBV6-3	NA	NA	TRBJ2-2	CASSSRGLNTGELFF	TGTGCCAGCAGTTCGCGGGGCCTTAACACCGGGGAGCTGTTTTTT
TRBV7-8	TRBD1	NA	TRBJ1-6	CASSKGQGGSPLHF	TGTGCCAGCAGCAAGGGACAGGGGGGTTCACCCCTCCACTTT
TRBV6-1	NA	NA	TRBJ2-1	CASSFDRSSYNEQFF	TGTGCCAGCAGTTTCGACAGGAGCTCCTACAATGAGCAGTTCTTC
TRBV4-1	NA	NA	TRBJ2-1	CASSQDPMRARDEQFF	TGCGCCAGCAGCCAAGATCCGATGAGGGCTCGGGATGAGCAGTTCTTC
TRBV20-1	NA	NA	TRBJ1-4	CSASEGQKLFF	TGCAGTGCTAGTGAGGGCCAAAAACTGTTTTTT
TRBV6-5	TRBD1	NA	TRBJ2-7	CASSYSGRGNEQYF	TGTGCCAGCAGTTACTCGGGCAGGGGGAACGAGCAGTACTTC
TRBV19	NA	once	TRBJ1-1	CASTQGNTEAFF	TGTGCCAGTACCCAGGGGAACACTGAAGCTTTCTTT
TRBV2	NA	NA	TRBJ2-7	CASSYRLGASYEQYF	TGTGCCAGCAGTTACAGGTTAGGGGCCTCCTACGAGCAGTACTTC
TRBV7-9	NA	NA	TRBJ2-5	CASSLFGGSGETQYF	TGTGCCAGCAGCTTATTCGGGGGATCGGGAGAGACCCAGTACTTC
TRBV5-1	TRBD2	NA	TRBJ2-7	CASSGLAGASYEQYF	TGCGCCAGCAGCGGACTAGCGGGGGCCTCCTACGAGCAGTACTTC
TRBV10-3	TRBD1	NA	TRBJ1-5	CAISEIASGTGRSNQPQHF	TGTGCCATCAGTGAGATAGCTTCTGGGACAGGGAGGAGCAATCAGCCCCAGCATTTT
TRBV11-2	NA	NA	TRBJ2-7	CASSLGPGDEQYF	TGTGCCAGCAGCTTAGGGCCGGGGGACGAGCAGTACTTC
TRBV27	TRBD1	NA	TRBJ2-3	CASSDRGRADTQYF	TGTGCCAGCAGTGACAGGGGGCGGGCAGATACGCAGTATTTT
TRBV7-2	TRBD2	NA	TRBJ2-5	CASSRGGSGETQYF	TGTGCCAGCAGCCGGGGGGGCTCTGGGGAGACCCAGTACTTC
TRBV10-1	TRBD1	once	TRBJ2-7	CASSEAGQGIPYEQYF	TGCGCCAGCAGTGAGGCCGGACAGGGTATTCCCTACGAGCAGTACTTC
TRBV7-2	NA	NA	TRBJ2-7	CASSLASTAYEQYF	TGTGCCAGCAGCTTAGCTTCTACAGCCTACGAGCAGTACTTC
TRBV27	NA	once	TRBJ2-2	CASSLQNPGLTNTGELFF	TGTGCCAGCAGCTTACAAAATCCGGGACTTACGAACACCGGGGAGCTGTTTTTT
TRBV28	TRBD2	NA	TRBJ2-7	CASSLSAGVTGSYEQYF	TGTGCCAGCAGTTTATCGGCGGGAGTAACCGGGTCCTACGAGCAGTACTTC
TRBV2	NA	NA	TRBJ1-5	CASSEEGLSNQPQHF	TGTGCCAGCAGTGAAGAGGGACTCAGCAATCAGCCCCAGCATTTT
TRBV11-3	NA	NA	TRBJ2-2	CASSLPSANTGELFF	TGTGCCAGCAGCTTACCGTCGGCGAACACCGGGGAGCTGTTTTTT
TRBV10-3	NA	NA	TRBJ2-2	CAISEVRPGGGELFF	TGTGCCATCAGTGAAGTAAGGCCGGGTGGCGGGGAGCTGTTTTTT
TRBV4-1	NA	NA	TRBJ1-1	CASSYNSGTEAFF	TGCGCCAGCAGCTATAACTCGGGGACTGAAGCTTTCTTT
TRBV21-1	NA	NA	TRBJ1-5	CASSKIIFCMGQPQPQHF	TGTGCCAGCAGCAAAATTATATTTTGTATGGGACAGCCTCAGCCCCAGCATTTT
TRBV6-6	TRBD2	NA	TRBJ2-1	CASSSSGRGVNEQFF	TGTGCCAGCAGTTCTAGCGGGAGGGGTGTCAATGAGCAGTTCTTC
TRBV7-9	NA	NA	TRBJ2-5	CASSLSDSPGTQYF	TGTGCCAGCAGCTTATCGGACAGTCCGGGGACCCAGTACTTC
TRBV5-4	NA	NA	TRBJ2-7	CASSLALPPYEQYF	TGTGCCAGCAGCTTGGCTCTACCTCCCTACGAGCAGTACTTC